This T cell receptor (beta chain) was captured by sequencing in a study of early T cells in non-severe SARS-CoV-2 infection. The CDR3 has 16 residues. The germline V gene has CDR1 SGHNT and CDR2 YYREEE (reference sequence). The germline V and J ends were trimmed by 0 bases and 6 bases, with 18 bases remaining between them. Unique molecular identifiers were added to individual cDNA molecules. TCRdb reprocessed the 5' RACE reads with MiXCR, giving one entry per CDR3 protein. The sample holds 98,000 or so distinct CDR3 sequences; around 10% are singletons and the top ten take around 2.9%. The material sequenced was whole blood. The source of this sequence is an adult who was a healthcare worker with PCR-confirmed SARS-CoV-2 infection or an uninfected control (not recorded which). This sequence joins TRBV5-4 and TRBJ2-5, with D possibly matching TRBD1 (5 bases). The CDR3 region is CASSLARQGGVKTQYF. In nucleotides, the CDR3 is TGTGCCAGCAGCTTGGCCAGGCAGGGTGGGGTGAAGACCCAGTACTTC.